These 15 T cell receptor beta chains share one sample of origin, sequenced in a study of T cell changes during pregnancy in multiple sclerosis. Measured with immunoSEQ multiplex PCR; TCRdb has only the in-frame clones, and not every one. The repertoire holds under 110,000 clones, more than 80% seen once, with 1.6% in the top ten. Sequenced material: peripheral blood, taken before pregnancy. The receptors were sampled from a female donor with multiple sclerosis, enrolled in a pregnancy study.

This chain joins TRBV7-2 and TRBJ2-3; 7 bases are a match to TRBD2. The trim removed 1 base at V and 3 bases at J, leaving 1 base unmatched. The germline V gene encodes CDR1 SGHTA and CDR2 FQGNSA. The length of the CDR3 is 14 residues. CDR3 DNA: TGTGCCAGCAGCTTAGGAGCGGGAACAGATACGCAGTATTTT. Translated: CASSLGAGTDTQYF.

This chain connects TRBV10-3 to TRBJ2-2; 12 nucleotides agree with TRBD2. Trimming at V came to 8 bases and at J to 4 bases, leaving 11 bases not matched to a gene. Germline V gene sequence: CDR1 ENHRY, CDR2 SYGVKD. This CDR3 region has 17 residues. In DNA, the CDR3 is TGTGCCATCTCTGGGGGACTAGCGGGCGATTTCACCGGGGAGCTGTTTTTT. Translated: CAISGGLAGDFTGELFF.

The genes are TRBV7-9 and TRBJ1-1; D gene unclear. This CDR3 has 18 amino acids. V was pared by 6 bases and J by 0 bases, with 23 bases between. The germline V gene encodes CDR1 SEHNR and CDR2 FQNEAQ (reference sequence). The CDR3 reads CASSQPGSLTSVNTEAFF. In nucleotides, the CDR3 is TGTGCCAGCAGTCAACCGGGAAGCTTAACGTCGGTGAACACTGAAGCTTTCTTT. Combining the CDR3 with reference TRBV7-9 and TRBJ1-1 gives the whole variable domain DTGVSQNPRHKITKRGQNVTFRCDPISEHNRLYWYRQTLGQGPEFLTYFQNEAQLEKSRLLSDRFSAERPKGSFSTLEIQRTEQGDSAMYLCASSQPGSLTSVNTEAFFGQGTRLTVV.

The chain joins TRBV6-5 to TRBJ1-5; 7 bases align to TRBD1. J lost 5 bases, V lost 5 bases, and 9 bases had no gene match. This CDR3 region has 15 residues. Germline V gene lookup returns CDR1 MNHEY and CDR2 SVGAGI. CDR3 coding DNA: TGTGCCAGCAGTACCAGGGGGATTGGAGATCAGCCCCAGCATTTT. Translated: CASSTRGIGDQPQHF.

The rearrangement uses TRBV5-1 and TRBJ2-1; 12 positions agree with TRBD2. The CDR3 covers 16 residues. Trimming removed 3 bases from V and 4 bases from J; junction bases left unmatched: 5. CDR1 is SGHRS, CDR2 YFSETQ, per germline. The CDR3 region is CASSSGLAGPYNEQFF. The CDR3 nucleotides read TGCGCCAGCAGCTCCGGACTAGCGGGACCATACAATGAGCAGTTCTTC.

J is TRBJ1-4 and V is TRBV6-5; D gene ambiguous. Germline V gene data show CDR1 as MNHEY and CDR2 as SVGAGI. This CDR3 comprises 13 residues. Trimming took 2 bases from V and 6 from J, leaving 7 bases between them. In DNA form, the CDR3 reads TGTGCCAGCAGTTACCGCCGGGATGAAAAACTGTTTTTT. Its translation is CASSYRRDEKLFF.

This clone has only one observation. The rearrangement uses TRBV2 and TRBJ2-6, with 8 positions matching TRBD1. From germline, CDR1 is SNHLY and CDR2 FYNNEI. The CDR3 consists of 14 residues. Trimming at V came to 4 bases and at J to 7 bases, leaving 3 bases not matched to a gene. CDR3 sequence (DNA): TGTGCCAGCAGTGCACAGGGGGGAGCCAACGTCCTGACTTTC. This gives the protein CASSAQGGANVLTF.

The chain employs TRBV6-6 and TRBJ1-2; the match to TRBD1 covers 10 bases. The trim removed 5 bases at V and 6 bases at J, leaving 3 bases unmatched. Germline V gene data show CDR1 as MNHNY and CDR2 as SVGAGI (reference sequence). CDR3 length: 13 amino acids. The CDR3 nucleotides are TGTGCCAGCAGTGACGGGACAGGGGATGGCTACACCTTC. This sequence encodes CASSDGTGDGYTF.

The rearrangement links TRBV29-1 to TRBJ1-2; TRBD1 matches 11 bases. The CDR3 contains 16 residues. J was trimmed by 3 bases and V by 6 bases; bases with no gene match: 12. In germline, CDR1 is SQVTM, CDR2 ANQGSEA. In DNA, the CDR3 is TGCAGCGTAGCAGGAGGACAGGGGGCTTTTTACTATGGCTACACCTTC. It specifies CSVAGGQGAFYYGYTF.

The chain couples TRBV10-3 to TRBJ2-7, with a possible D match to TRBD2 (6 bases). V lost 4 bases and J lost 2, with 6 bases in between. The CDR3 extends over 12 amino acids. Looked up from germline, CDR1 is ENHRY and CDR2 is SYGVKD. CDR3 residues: CAISGTTYEQYF. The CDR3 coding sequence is TGTGCCATCAGTGGGACTACCTACGAGCAGTACTTC.

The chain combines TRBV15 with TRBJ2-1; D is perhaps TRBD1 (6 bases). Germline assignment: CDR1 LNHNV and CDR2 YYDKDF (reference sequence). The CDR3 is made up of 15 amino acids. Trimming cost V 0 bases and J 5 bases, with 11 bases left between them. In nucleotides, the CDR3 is TGTGCCACCAGCAGAGATACAGGGCCGAACAATGAGCAGTTCTTC. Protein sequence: CATSRDTGPNNEQFF.

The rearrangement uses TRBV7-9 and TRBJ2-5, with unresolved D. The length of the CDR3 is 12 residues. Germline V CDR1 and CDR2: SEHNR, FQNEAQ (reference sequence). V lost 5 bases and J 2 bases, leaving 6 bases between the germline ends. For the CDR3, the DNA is TGTGCCAGCAGCATGACTCAAGAGACCCAGTACTTC. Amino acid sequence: CASSMTQETQYF.

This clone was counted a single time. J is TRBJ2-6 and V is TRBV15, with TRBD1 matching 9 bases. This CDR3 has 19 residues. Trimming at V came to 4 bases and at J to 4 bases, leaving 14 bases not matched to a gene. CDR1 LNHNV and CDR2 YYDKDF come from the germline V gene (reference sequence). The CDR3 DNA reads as TGTGCCACCAGCACCTCGACAGGGGGATCTTTCGAGGGGGCCAACGTCCTGACTTTC. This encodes CATSTSTGGSFEGANVLTF. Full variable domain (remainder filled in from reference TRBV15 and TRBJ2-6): DAMVIQNPRYQVTQFGKPVTLSCSQTLNHNVMYWYQQKSSQAPKLLFHYYDKDFNNEADTPDNFQSRRPNTSFCFLDIRSPGLGDTAMYLCATSTSTGGSFEGANVLTFGAGSRLTVL.

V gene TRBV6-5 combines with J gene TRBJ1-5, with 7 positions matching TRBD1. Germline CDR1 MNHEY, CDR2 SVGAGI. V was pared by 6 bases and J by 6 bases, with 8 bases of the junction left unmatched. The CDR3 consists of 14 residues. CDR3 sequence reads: CASRTGQAAQPQHF. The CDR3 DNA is TGTGCCAGCAGGACCGGACAGGCGGCTCAGCCCCAGCATTTT.

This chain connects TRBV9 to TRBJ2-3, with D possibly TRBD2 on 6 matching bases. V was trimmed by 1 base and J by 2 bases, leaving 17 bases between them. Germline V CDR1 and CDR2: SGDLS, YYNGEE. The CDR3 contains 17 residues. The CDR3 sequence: CASSVSPGLMTTDTQYF. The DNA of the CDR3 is TGTGCCAGCAGCGTAAGTCCGGGACTGATGACCACAGATACGCAGTATTTT.